This T cell receptor beta chain was captured in a study of blood T cell repertoires in COVID-19. The wider study: T cells, B-cell-depleted T cells, or PBMCs supplied cDNA or gDNA.

Assay used: immunoSEQ multiplex PCR; TCRdb lists only in-frame clones, some missing. The sample includes roughly 95,000 clones, roughly 82% seen only once; the top ten take more than 15%. V was cut by 5 bases and J by 4 bases, with 14 bases left in between. CDR1 and CDR2 from the germline V gene are SQVTM and ANQGSEA. This CDR3 comprises 13 residues. This chain connects TRBV29-1 to TRBJ1-1; a possible D gene is TRBD1 (6 bases). Sequences were obtained from peripheral blood. The clonotype comes from a man older than 75 with acute or convalescent COVID-19. In nucleotides, the CDR3 is TGCAGCGTTAGGCAGGGGAGGGGCACTGAAGCTTTCTTT. Its protein is CSVRQGRGTEAFF.